The 11 T cell receptor beta chains presented below share a single source sample, sequenced in a study of blood T cells in healthy people across ages. With a J-beta primer mix and a sample-barcoded 5' primer, a second PCR ran about 7 to 12 cycles. Each CDR3 protein gets one entry after TCRdb re-called the 5' RACE reads with MiXCR. The data show approximately 940,000 distinct CDR3 sequences, 40% to 60% seen once. Sequencing was done on a sample of blood. These receptors all stem from a man in his thirties or forties in good health.

A few counts support this clonotype. V gene TRBV10-3 combines with J gene TRBJ2-3; 7 bases agree with TRBD1. Per germline, CDR1 ENHRY and CDR2 SYGVKD. V shed 8 bases, J shed 1 base, and the junction held 0 bases outside the gene matches. The CDR3 totals 12 residues. Here the CDR3 DNA reads TGTGCCATCGGACAGGGCACAGATACGCAGTATTTT. Translated, it gives CAIGQGTDTQYF.

The chain combines TRBV6-1 with TRBJ2-3; 9 bases align to TRBD2. The V gene end was trimmed by 1 base and the J gene end by 4 bases; junction bases not matched to a gene: 15. Germline assignment: CDR1 MNHNS and CDR2 SASEGT. This CDR3 comprises 19 residues. CDR3 region: CASSEERGEVLNIADTQYF. The DNA of the CDR3 is TGTGCCAGCAGTGAAGAGCGGGGGGAAGTACTGAATATTGCAGATACGCAGTATTTT.

The chain carries TRBV7-9 and TRBJ1-1; maybe TRBD1 (6 bases). This CDR3 region has 16 residues. CDR1 and CDR2 from the germline V gene are SEHNR and FQNEAQ (reference sequence). V was shortened by 5 bases and J by 1 base, with 17 bases between the two germline ends. CDR3 DNA: TGTGCCAGCAGCCCCATAGGGGGGGGCGGGAACACTGAAGCTTTCTTT. It codes for CASSPIGGGGNTEAFF.

The chain combines TRBV6-5 with TRBJ2-3; 9 bases align to TRBD1. CDR1 MNHEY and CDR2 SVGAGI come from the germline V gene. After removal of 8 bases from V and 3 bases from J, the junction contained 6 bases not matched to a gene. The CDR3 totals 14 residues. CDR3 region: CASLGQGMTDTQYF. The CDR3 bases are TGTGCCAGCCTGGGACAGGGAATGACAGATACGCAGTATTTT.

The chain couples TRBV18 to TRBJ2-2, with 8 bases aligning to TRBD1. CDR1 KGHSH and CDR2 LQKENI come from the germline V gene. Trimming at V came to 5 bases and at J to 1 base, leaving 3 bases not matched to a gene. This CDR3 spans 15 amino acids. The CDR3 here is CASSATGENTGELFF. CDR3 in DNA: TGTGCCAGCTCAGCGACAGGGGAGAACACCGGGGAGCTGTTTTTT.

This chain connects TRBV12-3 or TRBV12-4 to TRBJ1-5, with D possibly being TRBD1 (6 bases). V lost 5 bases to trimming and J lost 6 bases, with 20 bases between them. The CDR3 covers 16 residues. The CDR3 loop is CASSPSGIGGGQPQHF. CDR3 bases: TGTGCCAGCAGTCCGAGCGGGATAGGGGGGGGTCAGCCCCAGCATTTT.

The chain uses TRBV7-9 and TRBJ2-5; unclear D gene. This CDR3 spans 14 amino acids. The V end lost 8 bases, the J end lost 3 bases, and 16 bases lay between the germline ends. CDR1 SEHNR and CDR2 FQNEAQ come from the germline V gene (reference sequence). CDR3 residues: CASGAIGGEETQYF. In DNA form, the CDR3 reads TGTGCCAGCGGAGCCATAGGCGGTGAAGAGACCCAGTACTTC. Combining the CDR3 with reference TRBV7-9 and TRBJ2-5 gives the whole variable domain DTGVSQNPRHKITKRGQNVTFRCDPISEHNRLYWYRQTLGQGPEFLTYFQNEAQLEKSRLLSDRFSAERPKGSFSTLEIQRTEQGDSAMYLCASGAIGGEETQYFGPGTRLLVL.

This clonotype was recorded a few times. The chain recombines TRBV20-1 with TRBJ2-3, with 8 nucleotides matching TRBD1. After removal of 6 bases from V and 1 base from J, the junction contained 6 bases not matched to a gene. The CDR3 spans 14 residues. Looked up from germline, CDR1 is DFQATT and CDR2 is SNEGSKA (reference sequence). The CDR3 here is CSAETGVGTDTQYF. Here the CDR3 DNA reads TGCAGTGCGGAGACAGGGGTTGGCACAGATACGCAGTATTTT.

The chain uses TRBV29-1 and TRBJ2-7; D gene ambiguous. This CDR3 spans 12 amino acids. Germline V CDR1 and CDR2: SQVTM, ANQGSEA. Trimming stripped 3 bases from V and 3 bases from J, with 9 bases between. CDR3 nucleotide sequence: TGCAGCGTTGACAGAAACGGCTACGAGCAGTACTTC. Protein: CSVDRNGYEQYF.

At least ten counts were recorded for this clonotype. The chain joins TRBV20-1 to TRBJ2-2, with no clear D. The V gene lost 3 bases and the J gene lost 0 bases, with 8 bases spanning the gap. Germline-derived CDR1 and CDR2 are DFQATT and SNEGSKA (reference sequence). The length of the CDR3 is 14 residues. DNA for the CDR3: TGCAGTGCTAGGGTAGCCACGAACACCGGGGAGCTGTTTTTT. Amino acids: CSARVATNTGELFF.

About this clonotype itself: With a much larger clone just one base away, this may be a read error. This chain links TRBV12-3 or TRBV12-4 with TRBJ2-7, with D unclear. This CDR3 has 13 amino acids. V was clipped by 5 bases and J by 2 bases, with 10 bases between them. CDR3 in amino acids: CASSRTDAYEQYF. The CDR3 nucleotides read TGTGCCAGCAGTAGGACGGACGCCTACGAGCAGTACTTC.